The present entry profiles one TCR beta chain with its context. The target antigen is unknown. One junction end disagrees with the germline gene, perhaps due to a read error. The data derive from a study of T-cell memory formation after mild COVID-19. Study overall: Each donor largely had its own TCR clusters.

The CDR3 runs 15 residues. Germline lookup yields CDR1 SGHTA and CDR2 FQGNSA. The study's findings and limits: Clones that contracted clustered mainly in CM and EM if CD4+ and in EMRA if CD8+. Some clones that responded were present in memory (sampled pre-infection), which suggests cross-reactive memory joined.

Constant-segment primers and 5'RACE yielded cDNA libraries for TCR alpha and TCR beta, each carrying sample barcodes and UMIs. TCRdb passed the 5' RACE reads through MiXCR, listing each CDR3 protein once. The table lists around 340,000 distinct CDR3 sequences, roughly 13% of them singletons. The V gene is TRBV7-2, the J gene TRBJ2-7; 7 nucleotides match TRBD2. Sequenced material: PBMCs or a T cell subset sorted from them (not recorded which). This receptor was identified in a man between 18 and 35 years old who had mild COVID-19 (a few samples of this study predate the infection). Cell type and time point are not known. The CDR3 loop reads CASSLSSSGSHEQYF. The CDR3 region has the DNA TGTGCCAGCAGCTTAAGTTCTAGCGGCTCCCACGAGCAGTACTTC.